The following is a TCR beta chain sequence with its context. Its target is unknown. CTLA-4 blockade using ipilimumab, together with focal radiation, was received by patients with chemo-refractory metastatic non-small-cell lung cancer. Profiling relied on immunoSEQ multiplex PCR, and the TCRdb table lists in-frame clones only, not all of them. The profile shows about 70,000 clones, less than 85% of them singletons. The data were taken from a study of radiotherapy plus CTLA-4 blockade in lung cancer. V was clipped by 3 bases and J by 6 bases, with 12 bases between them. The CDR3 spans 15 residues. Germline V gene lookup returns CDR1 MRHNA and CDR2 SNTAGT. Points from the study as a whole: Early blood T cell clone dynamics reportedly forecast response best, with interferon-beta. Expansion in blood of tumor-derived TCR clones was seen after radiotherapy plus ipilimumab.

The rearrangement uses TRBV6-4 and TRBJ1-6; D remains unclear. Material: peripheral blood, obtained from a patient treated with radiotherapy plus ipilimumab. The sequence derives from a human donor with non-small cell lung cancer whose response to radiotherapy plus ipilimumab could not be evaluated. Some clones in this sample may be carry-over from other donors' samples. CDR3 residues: CASSEWALGNSPLHF. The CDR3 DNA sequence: TGTGCCAGCAGTGAATGGGCCTTGGGTAATTCACCCCTCCACTTT.